This entry lists 16 T cell receptor beta chains sequenced from one sample in a study of blood T cell repertoires in COVID-19. Only in-frame clones appear in the TCRdb table, and some are missing; sequencing was by immunoSEQ multiplex PCR. Among over 250,000 clones, 65% to 90% were seen once, and the ten largest hold about 12%. The sample comprised peripheral blood. These receptors were obtained from a woman in her seventies with COVID-19, enrolled during active disease.

This clone has a handful of counts. The chain is built from TRBV10-1 and TRBJ1-1; possibly TRBD1 for D (5 bases). Germline lookup yields CDR1 WNHNN and CDR2 SYGVQD (reference sequence). The V gene lost 2 bases and the J gene lost 4 bases, with 8 bases spanning the gap. There are 13 residues in the CDR3. The CDR3 nucleotides read TGCGCCAGCAGTGAGGGGGGGAGCACTGAAGCTTTCTTT. Protein: CASSEGGSTEAFF.

The chain has TRBV24-1 and TRBJ2-1; 8 positions match TRBD2. CDR1 is KGHDR, CDR2 SFDVKD, per germline. J gave up 10 bases and V 9 bases, and 10 bases lay outside the gene matches. The CDR3 consists of 13 residues. The CDR3 protein is CATGSGSEMEQFF. In DNA, the CDR3 is TGTGCCACCGGGAGCGGGAGCGAAATGGAGCAGTTCTTC.

This chain joins TRBV29-1 and TRBJ2-5, with D tentatively TRBD2 (7 bases). V lost 4 bases and J lost 2, with 14 bases in between. This CDR3 region has 14 residues. Germline lookup yields CDR1 SQVTM and CDR2 ANQGSEA. The CDR3, as DNA: TGCAGCGTTGGGTTAGGGGGGGCACAAGAGACCCAGTACTTC. This gives the protein CSVGLGGAQETQYF. The whole variable domain, filled in from reference TRBV29-1 and TRBJ2-5, reads SAVISQKPSRDICQRGTSLTIQCQVDSQVTMMFWYRQQPGQSLTLIATANQGSEATYESGFVIDKFPISRPNLTFSTLTVSNMSPEDSSIYLCSVGLGGAQETQYFGPGTRLLVL.

V and J are TRBV5-1 and TRBJ2-7; weak D call: TRBD1 (6 bases). Trimming pared 3 bases from V and 3 bases from J, leaving 13 bases between. This CDR3 is built from 14 residues. Germline V gene sequence: CDR1 SGHRS, CDR2 YFSETQ. The CDR3 DNA is TGCGCCAGCAGCTGGATGACAGGAGACTACGAGCAGTACTTC. This encodes CASSWMTGDYEQYF.

V usage is TRBV30 and J usage is TRBJ1-1; 8 nucleotides match TRBD1. V was clipped by 8 bases and J by 1 base; unmatched bases: 3. The CDR3 loop spans 12 amino acids. CDR1 and CDR2 (germline): GTSNPN, SVGIG (reference sequence). The CDR3 protein is CALQGANTEAFF. CDR3 nucleotide sequence: TGTGCCCTTCAGGGGGCGAACACTGAAGCTTTCTTT.

This sequence joins TRBV2 and TRBJ1-2; D gene unclear. V lost 5 bases and J 8 bases, leaving 12 bases between the germline ends. The CDR3 runs 12 residues. Germline loops: CDR1 SNHLY, CDR2 FYNNEI. The CDR3 is CASSTPLSGYTF. CDR3 coding DNA: TGTGCCAGCAGTACCCCCTTGAGCGGCTACACCTTC.

This chain uses TRBV6-6 with TRBJ2-5; 7 nucleotides agree with TRBD1. With V trimmed by 6 bases and J by 1 base, 2 bases remained unmatched. Per germline, CDR1 MNHNY and CDR2 SVGAGI (reference sequence). The CDR3 has 13 amino acids. DNA of the CDR3: TGTGCCAGCAGCAGGGACAGCCAAGAGACCCAGTACTTC. Its protein product is CASSRDSQETQYF.

The J gene is TRBJ2-3, the V gene TRBV14, with TRBD1 as a possible D gene (6 bases). The CDR3 contains 16 residues. The ends were cut back, 5 bases at V and 1 base at J, with 16 bases in the middle. The germline V gene has CDR1 SGHDN and CDR2 FVKESK. The CDR3 DNA follows: TGTGCCAGCAGCGTCAGGGGCATCCCTCGCACAGATACGCAGTATTTT. Protein sequence: CASSVRGIPRTDTQYF.

In its sample, this clone was seen a few times. V gene TRBV2 combines with J gene TRBJ2-7, with 10 bases lining up with TRBD2. CDR1 SNHLY and CDR2 FYNNEI come from the germline V gene. Trimming cost V 2 bases and J 2 bases; bases outside gene matches: 3. The CDR3 covers 15 residues. The CDR3 nucleotides read TGTGCCAGCAGTGAATCTAGCGGGGGCGCCTACGAGCAGTACTTC. Encoded protein: CASSESSGGAYEQYF.

The rearrangement uses TRBV2 and TRBJ1-2; 12 nucleotides align to TRBD1. Germline V gene data show CDR1 as SNHLY and CDR2 as FYNNEI. Trimming at V came to 5 bases and at J to 8 bases, leaving 6 bases not matched to a gene. The CDR3 is 14 amino acids. CDR3 sequence reads: CASSRSGTGGGYTF. The DNA for the CDR3 is TGTGCCAGCAGTCGATCCGGGACAGGGGGCGGCTACACCTTC.

The chain has TRBV5-1 and TRBJ2-3, with 8 bases fitting TRBD2. J was trimmed by 2 bases and V by 2 bases; bases with no gene match: 13. The CDR3 spans 18 residues. Germline CDR1 is SGHRS and CDR2 is YFSETQ. The CDR3 region has the DNA TGCGCCAGCAGCTTCCCTCCGGGGGGGTCCTCTTTCACAGATACGCAGTATTTT. This translates into CASSFPPGGSSFTDTQYF. Full variable domain (outside the CDR3, taken from reference TRBV5-1 and TRBJ2-3): KAGVTQTPRYLIKTRGQQVTLSCSPISGHRSVSWYQQTPGQGLQFLFEYFSETQRNKGNFPGRFSGRQFSNSRSEMNVSTLELGDSALYLCASSFPPGGSSFTDTQYFGPGTRLTVL.

The chain recombines TRBV21-1 with TRBJ1-4; TRBD1 is the table's D call and was not checked against the DNA. TRBV21-1 is marked as a pseudogene. The CDR3 consists of 16 residues. CDR3 nucleotide sequence: TGTGCCAGCAGCAATGCCCCGGGACAGGGGGTTGAAAAACTGTTTTTT. This sequence encodes CASSNAPGQGVEKLFF.

The chain recombines TRBV29-1 with TRBJ1-1; D is possibly TRBD1 (6 bases). Trimming cost V 5 bases and J 1 base, with 11 bases left between them. The CDR3 length is 13 residues. Per germline, CDR1 SQVTM and CDR2 ANQGSEA. CDR3 DNA: TGCAGCGTTACCCAGGACAGGAACACTGAAGCTTTCTTT. Translation gives CSVTQDRNTEAFF.

The V gene is TRBV29-1, the J gene TRBJ1-1, with TRBD1 identical over 7 bases. Per the germline V gene, CDR1 is SQVTM and CDR2 is ANQGSEA. The CDR3 spans 10 residues. V lost 3 bases and J lost 11; bases outside the gene matches: 3. The chain's CDR3 is CSVDRGDAFF. The DNA for the CDR3 is TGCAGCGTTGACAGGGGGGATGCTTTCTTT.

The chain employs TRBV6-5 and TRBJ2-2; possible D gene TRBD1, 5 bases. This CDR3 comprises 13 residues. Germline assignment: CDR1 MNHEY and CDR2 SVGAGI. The germline V and J ends were trimmed by 6 bases and 1 base, with 6 bases remaining between them. DNA for the CDR3: TGTGCCAGCAGGACAGTGAACACCGGGGAGCTGTTTTTT. Amino acids: CASRTVNTGELFF.

CDR3 bases: TGTGCCATCAGGGGCCTCGGGGGTGAGAAGGATGGCTACACCTTC. Amino acids: CAIRGLGGEKDGYTF. The chain recombines TRBV10-3 with TRBJ1-2; D is perhaps TRBD1 (5 bases). Germline V gene data show CDR1 as ENHRY and CDR2 as SYGVKD. The CDR3 has 15 amino acids. Trimming cost V 6 bases and J 6 bases, with 20 bases left between them.